This entry lists 18 T cell receptor beta chains sequenced from one sample in a study of blood T cell repertoires in COVID-19. Assay: immunoSEQ multiplex PCR; the TCRdb copy retains only in-frame clones and omits some. The sample shows about 250,000 clones, approximately 90% of them seen only once. Source material: PBMCs or T cells enriched from blood (not recorded which). Receptors originate from a woman in her 30s with acute COVID-19.

The V call is TRBV6-5, the J call TRBJ2-3; TRBD1 matches at 7 bases. The CDR3 spans 15 residues. Germline lookup yields CDR1 MNHEY and CDR2 SVGAGI. The V and J ends lost 7 bases and 5 bases, in that order; junction bases with no gene match: 12. This CDR3 reads CASIYDRVIRDTQYF. CDR3 sequence (DNA): TGTGCCAGCATCTACGACAGGGTCATTAGAGATACGCAGTATTTT.

The rearrangement uses TRBV6-5 and TRBJ2-7, with 7 bases lining up with TRBD2. The CDR3 covers 14 residues. Germline CDR1 and CDR2: MNHEY and SVGAGI. V lost 8 bases and J lost 3; bases outside the gene matches: 10. The CDR3 spells CASRDLSGVYEQYF. The CDR3 region has the DNA TGTGCCAGCCGCGATCTAAGCGGGGTCTACGAGCAGTACTTC.

This rearrangement joins TRBV6-5 to TRBJ1-2, with 8 bases matching TRBD1. Germline V gene sequence: CDR1 MNHEY, CDR2 SVGAGI. Losses at the gene ends were 8 bases for V and 7 bases for J; bases not matched to a gene: 15. This CDR3 is 15 amino acids long. CDR3 in amino acids: CASWNYGTGFGGYTF. The DNA of the CDR3 is TGTGCCAGCTGGAATTATGGGACAGGATTTGGTGGCTACACCTTC.

CDR3 loop: CASSQEPGLVSDTQYF. The DNA of the CDR3 is TGCGCCAGCAGCCAAGAACCGGGACTAGTATCAGATACGCAGTATTTT. The J gene is TRBJ2-3, the V gene TRBV4-1; 8 bases agree with TRBD2. Losses at the gene ends were 0 bases for V and 4 bases for J; bases not matched to a gene: 6. CDR1 is MGHRA and CDR2 is YSYEKL in the germline V gene. CDR3 length: 16 amino acids.

This chain uses TRBV2 with TRBJ1-2; D gene unclear. Germline lookup yields CDR1 SNHLY and CDR2 FYNNEI. Trimming removed 6 bases at V and 5 bases at J, with 7 bases between. The length of the CDR3 is 11 residues. The CDR3 nucleotides read TGTGCCAGCAGCCTGTTATATGGCTACACCTTC. This translates into CASSLLYGYTF.

The rearrangement joins TRBV7-2 to TRBJ1-1; D unresolved. The CDR3 is made up of 13 amino acids. The V end was cut by 3 bases, the J end by 6 bases, with 11 bases between. CDR1 is SGHTA and CDR2 is FQGNSA in the germline V gene. The CDR3: CASSFRGIAEAFF. In DNA, the CDR3 is TGTGCCAGCAGCTTCCGAGGCATCGCTGAAGCTTTCTTT. Drawing the rest from reference TRBV7-2 and TRBJ1-1, the complete variable domain is GAGVSQSPSNKVTEKGKDVELRCDPISGHTALYWYRQSLGQGLEFLIYFQGNSAPDKSGLPSDRFSAERTGGSVSTLTIQRTQQEDSAVYLCASSFRGIAEAFFGQGTRLTVV.

Comments on this clone: Other DNA sequences of this sample code for an identical CDR3. CDR3 loop: CASSLGGLAGVETQYF. CDR3 bases: TGTGCCAGCAGCTTGGGTGGGCTAGCGGGGGTAGAGACCCAGTACTTC. This sequence joins TRBV11-2 and TRBJ2-5, with 10 bases fitting TRBD2. This CDR3 is built from 16 residues. From germline, CDR1 is SGHAT and CDR2 FQNNGV. V shed 3 bases, J shed 4 bases, and the junction held 8 bases outside the gene matches.

This sequence joins TRBV15 and TRBJ1-2; possible D gene TRBD1, 6 bases. V lost 0 bases and J lost 4, with 12 bases in between. Germline CDR1 and CDR2: LNHNV and YYDKDF (reference sequence). The CDR3 length is 15 residues. CDR3 region: CATSRDSDRLYGYTF. The CDR3, as DNA: TGTGCCACCAGCAGAGATTCTGACAGGCTCTATGGCTACACCTTC.

The chain is built from TRBV5-1 and TRBJ1-6, with 10 positions matching TRBD1. V shed 0 bases, J shed 9 bases, and the junction held 6 bases outside the gene matches. The CDR3 totals 16 residues. Looked up from germline, CDR1 is SGHRS and CDR2 is YFSETQ. Here the CDR3 reads CASSLGGTGEGSPLHF. The DNA for the CDR3 is TGCGCCAGCAGCTTGGGAGGGACAGGGGAAGGTTCACCCCTCCACTTT.

The V and J genes are TRBV6-5 and TRBJ2-7; 11 bases match TRBD2. Unmatched junction bases numbered 1, after V lost 0 bases and J lost 0 bases. The length of the CDR3 is 16 residues. Germline assignment: CDR1 MNHEY and CDR2 SVGAGI. In DNA, the CDR3 is TGTGCCAGCAGTTACTCTAGCGGGGGGGCCTCCTACGAGCAGTACTTC. This sequence encodes CASSYSSGGASYEQYF.

The chain carries TRBV3-1 (or the pseudogene TRBV3-2) and TRBJ2-1; a possible D gene is TRBD2 (5 bases). CDR3 length: 14 amino acids. Trimming stripped 3 bases from V and 3 bases from J, with 9 bases between. Germline CDR1 LGHDT, CDR2 YNNKEL (reference sequence). The CDR3 DNA reads as TGTGCCAGCAGCCAGAGCCGGGACTACAATGAGCAGTTCTTC. It is translated as CASSQSRDYNEQFF.

In DNA, the CDR3 is TGCGCCAGCAGGCGACAGGGAGGAAATTCACCCCTCCACTTT. Its translation: CASRRQGGNSPLHF. The chain couples TRBV5-1 to TRBJ1-6; 7 bases align to TRBD1. Germline V lookup: CDR1 SGHRS, CDR2 YFSETQ. V lost 5 bases to trimming and J lost 7 bases; unmatched junction nucleotides: 6. CDR3 length equals 14 residues. Full variable domain (remainder filled in from reference TRBV5-1 and TRBJ1-6): KAGVTQTPRYLIKTRGQQVTLSCSPISGHRSVSWYQQTPGQGLQFLFEYFSETQRNKGNFPGRFSGRQFSNSRSEMNVSTLELGDSALYLCASRRQGGNSPLHFGNGTRLTVT.

The chain employs TRBV7-9 and TRBJ1-5; 8 bases line up with TRBD1. CDR3 size: 13 residues. The V and J ends lost 4 bases and 7 bases, in that order; junction bases with no gene match: 3. The germline gives CDR1 SEHNR, CDR2 FQNEAQ (reference sequence). For the CDR3, the DNA is TGTGCCAGCAGCTGGACAGGGTCACAGCCCCAGCATTTT. It yields the protein CASSWTGSQPQHF.

V usage is TRBV10-3 and J usage is TRBJ1-1, with TRBD1 identical over 9 bases. The CDR3 length is 14 residues. Losses at the gene ends were 8 bases for V and 3 bases for J; bases not matched to a gene: 7. The germline V gene encodes CDR1 ENHRY and CDR2 SYGVKD. The CDR3 bases are TGTGCCATCTCCCGGGACAGGGAACACACTGAAGCTTTCTTT. It codes for CAISRDREHTEAFF.

The rearrangement uses TRBV18 and TRBJ1-4; D is unclear. Trimming took 6 bases from V and 0 from J, leaving 8 bases between them. The CDR3 has 14 amino acids. Germline V gene sequence: CDR1 KGHSH, CDR2 LQKENI. The CDR3 loop reads CASSESATNEKLFF. The CDR3 nucleotides are TGTGCCAGCTCCGAGAGTGCAACTAATGAAAAACTGTTTTTT.

The chain carries TRBV6-2 or TRBV6-3 and TRBJ2-7, with 7 positions matching TRBD1. The CDR3 extends over 14 amino acids. V shed 5 bases, J shed 4 bases, and the junction held 8 bases outside the gene matches. The germline CDR1 and CDR2 sequences are MNHEY and SVGEGT. The CDR3 here is CASSRQGGRYEQYF. CDR3 DNA: TGTGCCAGCAGTCGACAGGGCGGTCGGTACGAGCAGTACTTC.

The V call is TRBV19, the J call TRBJ1-6, with D possibly matching TRBD1 (5 bases). The CDR3 loop spans 17 amino acids. Trimming removed 3 bases from V and 4 bases from J, with 16 bases in between. From germline, CDR1 is LNHDA and CDR2 SQIVND (reference sequence). CDR3 in amino acids: CASSIEVGGGYNSPLHF. The DNA for the CDR3 is TGTGCCAGTAGTATTGAGGTGGGCGGGGGTTATAATTCACCCCTCCACTTT.

The chain combines TRBV4-1 with TRBJ2-5; 9 nucleotides line up with TRBD2. CDR3 size: 16 residues. CDR1 is MGHRA and CDR2 is YSYEKL in the germline V gene. Trimming removed 2 bases from V and 2 bases from J; junction bases left unmatched: 6. The CDR3 sequence: CASSQTLAGAQETQYF. CDR3 nucleotide sequence: TGCGCCAGCAGCCAAACTTTAGCGGGGGCACAAGAGACCCAGTACTTC.